This T cell receptor beta chain was recorded in a study of cytomegalovirus exposure and HLA in healthy donors. Germline CDR1 is SGHRS and CDR2 is YFSETQ. The CDR3 has 14 amino acids. Vbeta (60) and Jbeta (13) primers were used in the PCR. Profiling relied on immunoSEQ multiplex PCR, and the TCRdb table lists in-frame clones only, not all of them. The table lists 150,000 to 200,000 clones, around 80% of them singletons. Sequencing input: PBMCs. This rearrangement joins TRBV5-1 to TRBJ2-5; 10 bases map to TRBD1. The J call may be mistaken, given a closer DNA end match to TRBJ2-7. The sequence came from a woman in her forties or fifties in good health and CMV-seronegative. CDR3: CASSFLTGGNEQYF. DNA of the CDR3: TGCGCCAGCAGCTTTTTGACAGGGGGCAACGAGCAGTACTTC.